These 24 T cell receptor beta chains share one sample of origin, sequenced in a study of T cell clonality in common variable immunodeficiency. TCRdb's table, derived via immunoSEQ multiplex PCR, lists solely in-frame clones and lacks some. The data list fewer than 65,000 clones, none observed once; about 0.9% falls to the top ten. Sequenced: peripheral blood mononuclear cells. The receptors were gathered from a person between 18 and 75 years old in good health.

This clone was observed a handful of times. The CDR3 extends 3 residues past the end of the read, so its final part is completed from the germline J gene. The J gene is TRBJ2-5, the V gene TRBV11-2, with 8 bases matching TRBD1. From germline, CDR1 is SGHAT and CDR2 FQNNGV. There are 14 residues in the CDR3. J was trimmed by 2 bases and V by 4 bases; bases with no gene match: 3. The sequenced part of the CDR3 DNA is TGTGCCAGCAGCTCCGGGACAGGTCAAGAGACC. Amino acid sequence: CASSSGTGQET. The whole CDR3 region reads CASSSGTGQETQYF.

This clone was seen repeatedly, ten times or more. The CDR3 is cut off 3 residues early in the read; its end comes from the germline J gene. The rearrangement joins TRBV5-1 to TRBJ1-4; 7 bases are a match to TRBD1. The CDR3 consists of 15 residues. Germline trimming cut 4 bases from V and 5 bases from J; bases unmatched to any gene: 8. Per germline, CDR1 SGHRS and CDR2 YFSETQ. The DNA read from the CDR3 is TGCGCCAGCAGCAAATTAGGGGGCGGCAATGAAAAA. Translation gives CASSKLGGGNEK. The full-length CDR3 reads as CASSKLGGGNEKLFF.

This clone was observed many times. CDR3 sequence: CASSGLGLAERTDTQYF. CDR3 DNA (partial): TGCGCCAGCAGTGGTTTAGGACTAGCGGAGAGGACAGATACG. This chain links TRBV10-2 with TRBJ2-3; 10 bases match TRBD2. The read ends 3 residues before the CDR3 terminus; that terminus is restored from the germline J gene. Germline values: CDR1 WSHSY, CDR2 SAAADI. The V gene end was trimmed by 4 bases and the J gene end by 3 bases; junction bases not matched to a gene: 10. The CDR3 extends over 17 amino acids.

This clone was observed at least ten times. With the read ending 3 residues before the CDR3 end, the germline J gene is used to fill in that end. The chain has TRBV19 and TRBJ2-1; D is ambiguous. V lost 5 bases, J lost 6 bases, and 17 bases lay in between. Germline V CDR1 and CDR2: LNHDA, SQIVND (reference sequence). This CDR3 has 15 amino acids. Incomplete CDR3 DNA: TGTGCCAGTAGTCATGCGGTCGGCCTGGGCAATGAG. Protein: CASSHAVGLGNE. The full CDR3 reads CASSHAVGLGNEQFF.

This clone was seen only a few times. Sequencing ends 3 residues short of the CDR3 end; the germline J gene provides the rest. The chain couples TRBV7-9 to TRBJ1-2, with D tentatively TRBD1 (6 bases). The germline V gene encodes CDR1 SEHNR and CDR2 FQNEAQ (reference sequence). The CDR3 has 15 residues. CDR3 protein: CASSPRQAGLYDYTF. The CDR3 DNA, read in part, is TGTGCCAGCAGTCCTCGACAGGCGGGCCTCTACGAC.

This clone was found many times. The read finishes 3 residues shy of the CDR3 end, and the germline J gene is used to complete it. Other DNA sequences in the same sample also yield this CDR3. The chain employs TRBV7-8 and TRBJ1-3; D is unclear. V was clipped by 5 bases and J by 0 bases, with 14 bases between them. The germline gives CDR1 SGHVS, CDR2 FQNEAQ. The CDR3 is 16 residues long. The CDR3 reads CASSPHPAGSGNTIYF. Incomplete CDR3 DNA: TGTGCCAGCAGCCCCCACCCAGCAGGCTCTGGAAACACC.

A few counts support this clone. With a much larger clone just one base away, this may be a read error. The missing CDR3 end, 3 residues past where the read stops, is filled in from the germline J gene. The chain uses TRBV6-1 and TRBJ2-2; D tentatively fits TRBD1 or TRBD2 (5 bases each). The CDR3 has 13 residues. Germline CDR1 is MNHNS and CDR2 is SASEGT. The CDR3 loop is CASSERGNEKLFF. The CDR3 DNA, read in part, is TGTGCCAGCAGTGAGAGGGGTAATGAAAAG.

Notes on this clone: The DNA ends 3 residues before the CDR3 does, and the rest of the CDR3 is filled in from the germline J gene. The chain links TRBV6-1 to TRBJ2-7; 7 bases line up with TRBD1. The CDR3 has 14 amino acids. After removal of 2 bases from V and 3 bases from J, the junction contained 4 bases not matched to a gene. Looked up from germline, CDR1 is MNHNS and CDR2 is SASEGT. The sequenced part of the CDR3 DNA is TGTGCCAGCAGTGAACAGGGGGAGAACTACGAG. It specifies CASSEQGENYE. The complete CDR3 reads CASSEQGENYEQYF.

This clone was picked up many times. The CDR3 end lies 3 residues beyond the end of the read and is filled in from the germline J gene. The chain carries TRBV18 and TRBJ1-5; TRBD1 might be the D (5 bases). This CDR3 spans 16 amino acids. Trimming removed 6 bases at V and 2 bases at J, with 17 bases between. Germline CDR1 and CDR2: KGHSH and LQKENI. Here the CDR3 reads CASSPAWGVGNQPQHF. The CDR3 DNA, read in part, is TGTGCCAGCTCCCCCGCCTGGGGGGTGGGCAATCAGCCC.

This clone appeared many times. Read sequence stops 3 residues before the CDR3 end, and the germline J gene provides the missing end. The J gene is TRBJ2-1, the V gene TRBV7-3, with TRBD2 matching 10 bases. The CDR3 has 16 residues. The junction had 9 bases not matched to a gene; V was cut back by 1 base and J by 9 bases. CDR1 is SGHTA and CDR2 is FQGTGA in the germline V gene. The CDR3 sequence is CASSLIASGSGGEQFF. CDR3 DNA (partial): TGTGCCAGCAGCTTAATCGCTAGCGGGAGTGGGGGTGAG.

This clone turned up a few times. Sequencing ends 3 residues short of the CDR3 end; the germline J gene provides the rest. The chain joins TRBV7-2 to TRBJ1-1, with a possible D match to TRBD1 (5 bases). From germline, CDR1 is SGHTA and CDR2 FQGNSA. Trimming removed 1 base from V and 2 bases from J, with 11 bases in between. The length of the CDR3 is 15 residues. The part of the CDR3 DNA that was read is TGTGCCAGCAGCTTAGGAGGGGCAGGAAACACTGAA. It encodes CASSLGGAGNTE. The entire CDR3 sequence reads CASSLGGAGNTEAFF.

This clone has a handful of counts. Read sequence stops 3 residues before the CDR3 end, and the germline J gene provides the missing end. V gene TRBV18 combines with J gene TRBJ1-1, with 8 bases lining up with TRBD1. The CDR3 runs 17 residues. CDR1 and CDR2 (germline): KGHSH, LQKENI. V lost 0 bases, J lost 7 bases, and 13 bases stayed unmatched. CDR3 bases read: TGTGCCAGCTCACCACCCACGCAGATCAGGGGGCAAGGTGAA. Its translation is CASSPPTQIRGQGE. The whole CDR3 protein is CASSPPTQIRGQGEAFF.

This clone was found many times. Read data end 3 residues before the CDR3 end; the end is taken from the germline J gene. The chain employs TRBV7-2 and TRBJ1-2, with D possibly matching TRBD1 (6 bases). Germline-derived CDR1 and CDR2 are SGHTA and FQGNSA. The CDR3 is made up of 14 amino acids. The sequenced CDR3 bases are TGTGCCAGCAGCTCAATAACAGGGATGGTTGAC. Its translation is CASSSITGMVD. Given in full, the CDR3 is CASSSITGMVDYTF.

This clone was seen at least ten times. The read ends 3 residues early relative to the CDR3; the germline J gene fills the gap. The chain combines TRBV6-2 or TRBV6-3 with TRBJ1-2, with 9 bases fitting TRBD1. The CDR3 loop spans 14 amino acids. Germline assignment: CDR1 MNHEY and CDR2 SVGEGT. The CDR3 spells CASSIGTGFRGYTF. The CDR3 bases that were read are TGTGCCAGCAGCATCGGGACAGGGTTTAGAGGC.

At least ten counts were recorded for this clone. The read ends 3 residues shy of where the CDR3 ends; the end is completed using the germline J gene. The chain employs TRBV30 and TRBJ2-5; perhaps TRBD2 as D (5 bases). Trimming left V 0 bases short and J 1 base short, with 12 bases between. This CDR3 has 15 amino acids. Germline V gene sequence: CDR1 GTSNPN, CDR2 SVGIG (reference sequence). The CDR3 reads CAWSVPHGVQETQYF. The sequenced CDR3 bases are TGTGCCTGGAGTGTCCCCCACGGGGTCCAAGAGACC. Full variable domain (remainder filled in from reference TRBV30 and TRBJ2-5): SQTIHQWPATLVQPVGSPLSLECTVEGTSNPNLYWYRQAAGRGLQLLFYSVGIGQISSEVPQNLSASRPQDRQFILSSKKLLLSDSGFYLCAWSVPHGVQETQYFGPGTRLLVL.

In its sample, this clone was seen many times. The CDR3 goes on 3 residues after the read ends, and that part is filled in from the germline J gene. The J gene is TRBJ2-2, the V gene TRBV20-1, with 7 bases that match TRBD2. V shed 3 bases and J 4 bases; nucleotides not matched to a gene: 8. In germline, CDR1 is DFQATT, CDR2 SNEGSKA (reference sequence). The CDR3 contains 15 residues. The CDR3 region is CSASFRGRGTGELFF. CDR3 DNA, as far as it was read: TGCAGTGCTAGTTTCCGGGGGAGGGGCACCGGGGAG.

This clone was detected many times. The read terminates 3 residues before the CDR3 end, so the remaining end is supplied by the germline J gene. The chain couples TRBV10-3 to TRBJ2-7, with 10 bases fitting TRBD2. V shed 6 bases and J 5 bases; nucleotides not matched to a gene: 7. The germline V gene has CDR1 ENHRY and CDR2 SYGVKD. The CDR3 consists of 14 residues. The CDR3 protein is CAIRASGSFHEQYF. The DNA read from the CDR3 is TGTGCCATCAGGGCTAGCGGGAGTTTCCACGAG.

About this clone: Coverage ceases 3 residues before the CDR3 finishes, and the germline J gene fills in the end. This chain joins TRBV18 and TRBJ2-3; D is possibly TRBD1 (5 bases). This CDR3 has 15 residues. Looked up from germline, CDR1 is KGHSH and CDR2 is LQKENI. The sequenced CDR3 bases are TGTGCCAGCTCACTCAGGGCGTATAGCAATCAGCCG. Protein sequence: CASSLRAYSNQP. The full CDR3 reads CASSLRAYSNQPQYF.

About this clone itself: The read gets to within 3 residues of the CDR3 end, and the germline J gene fills in the rest. The chain uses TRBV7-9 and TRBJ1-2, with D unclear. CDR3 length: 14 amino acids. Germline values: CDR1 SEHNR, CDR2 FQNEAQ (reference sequence). The germline V and J ends were trimmed by 1 base and 7 bases, with 13 bases remaining between them. CDR3: CASSLDRAEGGYTF. The sequenced CDR3 bases are TGTGCCAGCAGCTTAGACCGCGCCGAGGGTGGC. Using reference TRBV7-9 and TRBJ1-2 for the parts outside the CDR3, the full variable domain is DTGVSQNPRHKITKRGQNVTFRCDPISEHNRLYWYRQTLGQGPEFLTYFQNEAQLEKSRLLSDRFSAERPKGSFSTLEIQRTEQGDSAMYLCASSLDRAEGGYTFGSGTRLTVV.

This clone has ten or more counts. The read ends 3 residues before the CDR3 terminus; that terminus is restored from the germline J gene. This chain uses TRBV4-2 with TRBJ2-5; possibly TRBD2 for D (6 bases). The length of the CDR3 is 14 residues. Trimming removed 1 base at V and 5 bases at J, with 11 bases between. Germline lookup yields CDR1 LGHNA and CDR2 YNFKEQ. CDR3 DNA, as far as it was read: TGTGCCAGCAGCCAAGTTGGGGGGTTTGAGACC. It yields the protein CASSQVGGFET. In full, the CDR3 reads CASSQVGGFETQYF.

This clone was detected many times. Read coverage stops 3 residues before the CDR3 terminus; the germline J gene supplies the remainder. The chain recombines TRBV12-3 or TRBV12-4 with TRBJ2-7; weak D call: TRBD1 (5 bases). V lost 6 bases to trimming and J lost 2 bases, with 14 bases between them. The CDR3 runs to 14 residues. The CDR3 here is CASSSDIKAYEQYF. Incomplete CDR3 DNA: TGTGCCAGCAGCTCGGACATCAAAGCCTACGAG.

This clone was observed many times. Read coverage stops 3 residues before the CDR3 terminus; the germline J gene supplies the remainder. The V gene is TRBV7-8, the J gene TRBJ2-3; D ambiguous. V was clipped by 5 bases and J by 1 base, with 13 bases between them. The CDR3 has 15 amino acids. CDR1 and CDR2 from the germline V gene are SGHVS and FQNEAQ. The sequenced CDR3 bases are TGTGCCAGCAGCGCTCCTAGTCCCCGCACAGATACG. Encoded protein: CASSAPSPRTDT. The entire CDR3 reads CASSAPSPRTDTQYF.

This clone was counted many times. Read data end 3 residues before the CDR3 end; the end is taken from the germline J gene. This chain joins TRBV9 and TRBJ1-1; TRBD1 is a possible D gene (6 bases). The V gene lost 4 bases and the J gene lost 0 bases, with 10 bases spanning the gap. Germline CDR1 is SGDLS and CDR2 is YYNGEE. CDR3 size: 14 residues. CDR3: CASSPGALNTEAFF. The DNA read from the CDR3 is TGTGCCAGCAGCCCAGGGGCCTTGAACACTGAA.

Concerning this clone: A read error may explain this, as a much larger clone is one base away. The sequence runs out 3 residues before the end of the CDR3; the remainder is reconstructed from the germline J gene. The genes are TRBV6-2 or TRBV6-3 and TRBJ1-2; 8 bases match TRBD1. CDR3 length: 14 amino acids. The germline CDR1 and CDR2 sequences are MNHEY and SVGEGT. This chain's CDR3 is CASSDNRGDNEYTF. The sequenced part of the CDR3 DNA is TGTGCCAGCAGTGACAACAGGGGGGACAATGAG.